The present TCR beta chain was sequenced within a study of blood T cells in healthy people across ages. The CDR3 extends over 16 amino acids. CDR1 is SGDLS, CDR2 YYNGEE, per germline. V shed 0 bases and J 4 bases; nucleotides not matched to a gene: 3. This clonotype was seen more than once but under ten times. Combining a sample-barcoded 5' primer with a J-beta primer mix, a second PCR ran for roughly 7 to 12 cycles. With 12 random nucleotides, a template-switch adaptor tagged each individual cDNA molecule. Paired-end reads containing CDR3 totaled no fewer than 2.5 million for each sample. MiXCR, applied by TCRdb to the 5' RACE reads, yields one record per CDR3 protein. The data hold about 1 million distinct CDR3 sequences, with about 23% observed a single time. This sample also appeared in a second study, on T cells of mothers and their children. That report notes: All donors were healthy and Caucasian; they were a few mothers and their six children.

The sequencing input was blood. The source is a girl aged 2 to 9 in good health. This chain links TRBV9 with TRBJ2-7; 14 bases line up with TRBD2. DNA for the CDR3: TGTGCCAGCAGCGTAGCCGGGACTAGCGGGAGTTACGAGCAGTACTTC. Translating it yields CASSVAGTSGSYEQYF.